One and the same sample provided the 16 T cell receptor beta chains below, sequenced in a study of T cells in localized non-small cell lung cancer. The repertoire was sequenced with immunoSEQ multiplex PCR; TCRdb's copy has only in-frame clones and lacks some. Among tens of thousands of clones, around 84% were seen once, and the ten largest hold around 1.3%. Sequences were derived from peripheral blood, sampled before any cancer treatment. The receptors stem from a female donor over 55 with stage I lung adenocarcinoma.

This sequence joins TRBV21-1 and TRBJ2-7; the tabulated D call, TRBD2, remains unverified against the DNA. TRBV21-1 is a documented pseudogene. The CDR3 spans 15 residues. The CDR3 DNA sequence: TGTGCCAGCAGCAAAGTAGTGGTCCCGATCTACGAGCAGTACTTC. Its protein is CASSKVVVPIYEQYF.

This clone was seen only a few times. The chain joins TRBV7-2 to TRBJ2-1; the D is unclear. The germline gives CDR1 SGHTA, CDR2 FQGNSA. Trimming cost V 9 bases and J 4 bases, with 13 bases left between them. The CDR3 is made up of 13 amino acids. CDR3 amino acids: CASGIQIYNEQFF. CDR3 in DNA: TGTGCCAGTGGGATCCAGATATACAATGAGCAGTTCTTC.

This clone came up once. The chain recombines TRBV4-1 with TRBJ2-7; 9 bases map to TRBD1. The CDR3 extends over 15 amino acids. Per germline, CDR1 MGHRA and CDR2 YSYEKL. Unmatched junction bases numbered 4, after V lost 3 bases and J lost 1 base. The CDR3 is CASSHPGTGSYEQYF. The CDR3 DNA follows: TGCGCCAGCAGCCACCCCGGGACAGGGTCCTACGAGCAGTACTTC.

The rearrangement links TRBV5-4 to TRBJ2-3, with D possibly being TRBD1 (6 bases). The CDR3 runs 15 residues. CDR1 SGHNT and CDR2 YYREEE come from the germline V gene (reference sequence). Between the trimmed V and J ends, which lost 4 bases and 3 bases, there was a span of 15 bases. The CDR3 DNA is TGTGCCAGCAGCCTGGGGGCCGCCAGGACAGATACGCAGTATTTT. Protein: CASSLGAARTDTQYF.

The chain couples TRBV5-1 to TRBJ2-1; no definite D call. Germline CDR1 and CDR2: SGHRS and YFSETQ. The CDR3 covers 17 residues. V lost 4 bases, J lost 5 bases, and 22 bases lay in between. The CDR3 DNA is TGCGCCAGCAGCCGGACCTACAGAACTTCATCTCACAATGAGCAGTTCTTC. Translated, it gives CASSRTYRTSSHNEQFF.

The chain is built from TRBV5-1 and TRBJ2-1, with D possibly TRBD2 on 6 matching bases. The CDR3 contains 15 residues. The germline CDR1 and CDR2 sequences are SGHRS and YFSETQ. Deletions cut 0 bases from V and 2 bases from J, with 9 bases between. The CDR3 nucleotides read TGCGCCAGCAGCTTGGTTAGCGGCCCCTACAATGAGCAGTTCTTC. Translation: CASSLVSGPYNEQFF.

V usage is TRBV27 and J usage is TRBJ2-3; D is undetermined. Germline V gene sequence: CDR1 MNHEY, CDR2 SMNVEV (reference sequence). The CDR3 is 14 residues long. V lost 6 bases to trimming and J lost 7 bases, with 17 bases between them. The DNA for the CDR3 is TGTGCCAGCAGCTTCCCCAGCAGGCCCCATACGCAGTATTTT. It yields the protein CASSFPSRPHTQYF.

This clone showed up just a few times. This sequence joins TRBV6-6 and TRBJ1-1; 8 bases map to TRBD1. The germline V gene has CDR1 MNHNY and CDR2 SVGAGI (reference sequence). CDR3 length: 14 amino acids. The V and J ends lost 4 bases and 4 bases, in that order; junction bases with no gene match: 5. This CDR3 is CASSSQGVGTEAFF. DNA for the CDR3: TGTGCCAGCAGTTCACAGGGGGTCGGCACTGAAGCTTTCTTT.

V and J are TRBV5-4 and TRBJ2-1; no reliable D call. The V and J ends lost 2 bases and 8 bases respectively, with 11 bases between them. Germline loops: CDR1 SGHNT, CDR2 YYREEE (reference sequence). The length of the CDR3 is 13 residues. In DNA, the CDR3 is TGTGCCAGCAGCTTTGGTAGGGCCGATGAGCAGTTCTTC. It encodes CASSFGRADEQFF.

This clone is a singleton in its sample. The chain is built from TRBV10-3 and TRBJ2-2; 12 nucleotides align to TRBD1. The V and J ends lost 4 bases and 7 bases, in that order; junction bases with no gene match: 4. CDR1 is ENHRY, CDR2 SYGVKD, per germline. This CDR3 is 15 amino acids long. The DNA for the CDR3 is TGTGCCATCAGTGGGGGACAGGGGGCACGCGGGGAGCTGTTTTTT. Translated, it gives CAISGGQGARGELFF.

The CDR3 protein is CASSLQTLLETQYF. CDR3 sequence (DNA): TGTGCCAGCAGCTTACAAACACTACTGGAGACCCAGTACTTC. The chain has TRBV7-8 and TRBJ2-5; D is unclear. The CDR3 extends over 14 amino acids. V lost 2 bases, J lost 5 bases, and 12 bases lay in between. Germline CDR1 and CDR2: SGHVS and FQNEAQ.

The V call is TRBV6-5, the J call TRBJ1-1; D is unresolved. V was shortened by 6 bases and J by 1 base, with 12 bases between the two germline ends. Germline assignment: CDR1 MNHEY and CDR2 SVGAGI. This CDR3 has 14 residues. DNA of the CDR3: TGTGCCAGCAGCCGTAGGCGGAGGAACACTGAAGCTTTCTTT. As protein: CASSRRRRNTEAFF.

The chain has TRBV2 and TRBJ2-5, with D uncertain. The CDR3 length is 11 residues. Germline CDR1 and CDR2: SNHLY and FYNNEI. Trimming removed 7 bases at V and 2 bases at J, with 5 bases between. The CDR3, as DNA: TGTGCCAGCACCACACAAGAGACCCAGTACTTC. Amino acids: CASTTQETQYF.

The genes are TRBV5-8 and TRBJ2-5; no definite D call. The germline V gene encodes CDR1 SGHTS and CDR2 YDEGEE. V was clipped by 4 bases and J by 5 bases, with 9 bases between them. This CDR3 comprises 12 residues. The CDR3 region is CASSGVKETQYF. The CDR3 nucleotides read TGTGCCAGCAGCGGGGTCAAGGAGACCCAGTACTTC.

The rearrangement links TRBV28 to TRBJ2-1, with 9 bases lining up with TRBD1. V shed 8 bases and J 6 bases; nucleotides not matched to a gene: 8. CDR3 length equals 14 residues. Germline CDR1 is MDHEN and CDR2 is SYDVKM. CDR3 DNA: TGTGCCAGCGGGCCCTACAGGGGGCTCAATGAGCAGTTCTTC. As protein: CASGPYRGLNEQFF.

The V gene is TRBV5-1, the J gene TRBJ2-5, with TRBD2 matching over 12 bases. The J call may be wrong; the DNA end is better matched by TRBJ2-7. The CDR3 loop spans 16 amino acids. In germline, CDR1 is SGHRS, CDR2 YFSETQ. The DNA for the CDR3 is TGCGCCAGCAGCTCGCTAGCGGGAGGGGGTTCCTACGAGCAGTACTTC. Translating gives CASSSLAGGGSYEQYF.